The 29 T cell receptor beta chains reported below all come from one sample, sequenced in a study of shared clonotypes between healthy human individuals. CD45RO-negative cells were positively selected for CCR7, leaving out terminally differentiated effector memory CD45RA+ cells. Repertoires were generated with immunoSEQ multiplex PCR, while TCRdb's copy carries only in-frame clones and drops some. Of about 600,000 clones in the sample, just under 97% were seen once. The material sequenced was naive CD8+ T cells sorted from blood. The receptor set was obtained from a woman aged 30 to 39 in good health.

This chain links TRBV29-1 with TRBJ1-1, with a tentative D call TRBD1 (5 bases). The CDR3 totals 14 residues. Trimming pared 3 bases from V and 6 bases from J, leaving 17 bases between. Germline CDR1 SQVTM, CDR2 ANQGSEA. CDR3: CSVEGGRVSAEAFF. CDR3 coding DNA: TGCAGCGTTGAGGGGGGAAGGGTTAGCGCTGAAGCTTTCTTT.

The rearrangement links TRBV27 to TRBJ1-2, with a possible D match to TRBD1 (6 bases). V gave up 6 bases and J gave up 1 base, with 9 bases separating them. The CDR3 has 13 residues. Germline-derived CDR1 and CDR2 are MNHEY and SMNVEV (reference sequence). This chain's CDR3 is CASRGHDNYGYTF. DNA of the CDR3: TGTGCCAGCAGGGGACATGATAACTATGGCTACACCTTC.

V is TRBV14 and J is TRBJ2-6, with 9 positions matching TRBD1. From germline, CDR1 is SGHDN and CDR2 FVKESK. There are 20 residues in the CDR3. V shed 4 bases, J shed 2 bases, and the junction held 15 bases outside the gene matches. The CDR3 nucleotides read TGTGCCAGCAGCCGGGGGGCTACGGGACAGGGAGTAGCTGGGGCCAACGTCCTGACTTTC. This sequence encodes CASSRGATGQGVAGANVLTF. Supplemented by reference TRBV14 and TRBJ2-6, the full variable domain reads EAGVTQFPSHSVIEKGQTVTLRCDPISGHDNLYWYRRVMGKEIKFLLHFVKESKQDESGMPNNRFLAERTGGTYSTLKVQPAELEDSGVYFCASSRGATGQGVAGANVLTFGAGSRLTVL.

The chain is built from TRBV13 and TRBJ2-5; TRBD2 matches 11 bases. With V trimmed by 2 bases and J by 2 bases, 4 bases remained unmatched. Germline values: CDR1 PRHDT, CDR2 FYEKMQ (reference sequence). The CDR3 loop spans 16 amino acids. The CDR3 region has the DNA TGTGCCAGCAGCTTAAGACTAGCGGGGTCACAAGAGACCCAGTACTTC. Protein product: CASSLRLAGSQETQYF.

The chain is built from TRBV7-2 and TRBJ2-7; 10 bases match TRBD2. This CDR3 is built from 13 residues. V shed 10 bases and J 2 bases; nucleotides not matched to a gene: 5. Germline CDR1 SGHTA, CDR2 FQGNSA. The CDR3 DNA follows: TGTGCCACCGCGAGCGGGAGGGCCTACGAGCAGTACTTC. Amino acid sequence: CATASGRAYEQYF.

As to this clone: Other DNA sequences in this sample translate to the same CDR3. The chain links TRBV9 to TRBJ2-7; TRBD1 matches 8 bases. Germline lookup yields CDR1 SGDLS and CDR2 YYNGEE. Trimming took 5 bases from V and 4 from J; bases not matched to a gene: 2. This CDR3 has 12 residues. The CDR3 DNA reads as TGTGCCAGCAGTGGACAGGGTTACGAGCAGTACTTC. As protein: CASSGQGYEQYF.

The rearrangement joins TRBV5-8 to TRBJ2-2; D is ambiguous. The CDR3 sequence is 12 residues long. CDR1 and CDR2 (germline): SGHTS, YDEGEE. V lost 9 bases and J lost 4, with 10 bases in between. CDR3 residues: CATTLFTGELFF. The CDR3 DNA reads as TGTGCCACAACCCTATTCACCGGGGAGCTGTTTTTT.

As for this clone: One end of the junction does not line up with germline, which may come from a read error. The chain joins TRBV6-5 to TRBJ2-7; D possibly corresponds to TRBD1 (5 bases). This CDR3 has 14 amino acids. From germline, CDR1 is MNHEY and CDR2 SVGAGI. In nucleotides, the CDR3 is TGTGCCAGCAGCCTGGGGCAGGGATCCTATGAGCAGTACTTC. This sequence encodes CASSLGQGSYEQYF.

V and J are TRBV6-5 and TRBJ2-3; 12 nucleotides agree with TRBD2. After removal of 5 bases from V and 7 bases from J, the junction contained 4 bases not matched to a gene. CDR1 is MNHEY and CDR2 is SVGAGI in the germline V gene. There are 14 residues in the CDR3. CDR3: CASSRTSGKHTQYF. The CDR3 bases are TGTGCCAGCAGTCGGACTAGCGGGAAACATACGCAGTATTTT.

The chain is built from TRBV27 and TRBJ2-3; D not certain. Trimming removed 6 bases from V and 0 bases from J, with 4 bases in between. This CDR3 is 12 amino acids long. The V gene's germline CDR1 is MNHEY and CDR2 SMNVEV (reference sequence). The CDR3 sequence is CASSNSTDTQYF. DNA for the CDR3: TGTGCCAGCAGCAATAGCACAGATACGCAGTATTTT.

This chain joins TRBV28 and TRBJ1-2, with TRBD1 matching 10 bases. J was trimmed by 4 bases and V by 8 bases; bases with no gene match: 7. The CDR3 runs 14 residues. The germline CDR1 and CDR2 sequences are MDHEN and SYDVKM. CDR3 sequence: CASFPRDRGYGYTF. In DNA form, the CDR3 reads TGTGCCAGCTTCCCCCGGGACAGGGGCTATGGCTACACCTTC.

The CDR3 coding sequence is TGTGCCAGCGGACAGGGGGGCCACTACGAGCAGTACTTC. Its protein is CASGQGGHYEQYF. V and J are TRBV19 and TRBJ2-7; the match to TRBD1 covers 10 bases. Trimming took 9 bases from V and 3 from J; bases not matched to a gene: 5. The CDR3 is made up of 13 amino acids. In germline, CDR1 is LNHDA, CDR2 SQIVND (reference sequence).

The chain has TRBV29-1 and TRBJ1-2, with 7 bases aligning to TRBD1. Germline lookup yields CDR1 SQVTM and CDR2 ANQGSEA. This CDR3 region has 13 residues. The trim removed 2 bases at V and 7 bases at J, leaving 7 bases unmatched. The CDR3 coding sequence is TGCAGCGTTGAACAAGACAGGGTCGGTGGCTACACCTTC. This gives the protein CSVEQDRVGGYTF.

The chain uses TRBV27 and TRBJ2-1; no clear D. The CDR3 consists of 13 residues. Germline values: CDR1 MNHEY, CDR2 SMNVEV (reference sequence). The V end was cut by 3 bases, the J end by 6 bases, with 9 bases between. The CDR3 region has the DNA TGTGCCAGCAGTTTGGATAGCCGCAATGAGCAGTTCTTC. As protein: CASSLDSRNEQFF.

This clone appeared a few times. The chain links TRBV4-2 to TRBJ1-1; a possible D gene is TRBD1 (6 bases). The V and J ends lost 6 bases and 0 bases respectively, with 14 bases between them. The CDR3 runs to 15 residues. CDR1 and CDR2 from the germline V gene are LGHNA and YNFKEQ. DNA of the CDR3: TGTGCCAGCAGTATCAACAGGGATATGAACACTGAAGCTTTCTTT. It yields the protein CASSINRDMNTEAFF.

The V call is TRBV28, the J call TRBJ1-2; D remains unclear. This CDR3 has 15 residues. The germline V gene has CDR1 MDHEN and CDR2 SYDVKM. With 5 bases removed from V and 4 bases from J, the gap between germline ends came to 17 bases. CDR3 nucleotide sequence: TGTGCCAGCAGTCCCTCCCCGGACGGACCCTATGGCTACACCTTC. Translation: CASSPSPDGPYGYTF.

V gene TRBV5-1 combines with J gene TRBJ2-3; D is possibly TRBD2 (5 bases). This CDR3 contains 15 residues. Germline V gene sequence: CDR1 SGHRS, CDR2 YFSETQ. V lost 2 bases and J lost 2, with 12 bases in between. The CDR3 nucleotides are TGCGCCAGCAGCTTAGGTAGCGCATCCACAGATACGCAGTATTTT. Protein: CASSLGSASTDTQYF.

In DNA form, the CDR3 reads TGTGCCAGCAGTGGGACAGGGGTTGATGAAAAACTGTTTTTT. It yields the protein CASSGTGVDEKLFF. This chain joins TRBV28 and TRBJ1-4; 10 bases agree with TRBD1. The CDR3 has 14 amino acids. The ends lost 5 bases at V and 6 bases at J; junction bases unmatched: 3. From germline, CDR1 is MDHEN and CDR2 SYDVKM.

As to this clone: Other nucleotide sequences in the sample specify the same CDR3. This chain links TRBV6-5 with TRBJ2-7; D might be TRBD2 (6 bases). The CDR3 has 11 amino acids. Germline lookup yields CDR1 MNHEY and CDR2 SVGAGI. Trimming cost V 4 bases and J 6 bases, with 7 bases left between them. The CDR3 coding sequence is TGTGCCAGCAGTTCCGGGGGCGAGCAGTACTTC. Encoded protein: CASSSGGEQYF.

This sequence joins TRBV28 and TRBJ1-5, with 7 bases that match TRBD1. The CDR3 length is 13 residues. Germline loops: CDR1 MDHEN, CDR2 SYDVKM. V was clipped by 6 bases and J by 6 bases; unmatched bases: 5. DNA for the CDR3: TGTGCCAGCAGGGAAGGGGGCCTTCAGCCCCAGCATTTT. Translation: CASREGGLQPQHF.

The chain joins TRBV19 to TRBJ2-3, with 8 bases identical to TRBD1. The trim removed 3 bases at V and 1 base at J, leaving 0 bases unmatched. Germline-derived CDR1 and CDR2 are LNHDA and SQIVND (reference sequence). This CDR3 has 14 amino acids. As DNA, the CDR3 is TGTGCCAGTAGTATGGGACAGGGCACAGATACGCAGTATTTT. Encoded protein: CASSMGQGTDTQYF.

CDR3 sequence: CASSPGQGIGPQHF. In nucleotides, the CDR3 is TGTGCCAGCAGTCCCGGACAGGGAATCGGGCCCCAGCATTTT. V usage is TRBV27 and J usage is TRBJ1-5; 8 bases are a match to TRBD1. CDR3 length: 14 residues. The V and J ends lost 5 bases and 9 bases, in that order; junction bases with no gene match: 9. CDR1 is MNHEY and CDR2 is SMNVEV in the germline V gene (reference sequence).

Worth noting for this clone: Other DNA sequences of this sample code for an identical CDR3. The gene calls are TRBV4-2 and TRBJ2-7, with D possibly matching TRBD2 (5 bases). Germline lookup yields CDR1 LGHNA and CDR2 YNFKEQ. V lost 0 bases and J 0 bases, leaving 9 bases between the germline ends. The CDR3 extends over 15 amino acids. CDR3 sequence (DNA): TGTGCCAGCAGCCAAGATCTGGGGAGCTCCTACGAGCAGTACTTC. This encodes CASSQDLGSSYEQYF.

As concerns this clone: This CDR3 is also generated by other DNA sequences in the sample. The chain couples TRBV28 to TRBJ2-7, with 11 bases fitting TRBD1. V was pared by 3 bases and J by 5 bases, with 3 bases of the junction left unmatched. CDR3 length: 14 residues. Germline values: CDR1 MDHEN, CDR2 SYDVKM. DNA of the CDR3: TGTGCCAGCAGTTTCCGGACAGGGGGCGACGAGCAGTACTTC. This encodes CASSFRTGGDEQYF.

This clone was counted only a few times. Different DNA sequences within this sample yield the same CDR3. This rearrangement joins TRBV9 to TRBJ2-5; D possibly corresponds to TRBD2 (6 bases). The CDR3 is 13 residues long. V lost 2 bases and J 3 bases, leaving 8 bases between the germline ends. Germline CDR1 SGDLS, CDR2 YYNGEE. The CDR3 sequence is CASSVGGEETQYF. CDR3 nucleotide sequence: TGTGCCAGCAGCGTCGGGGGAGAAGAGACCCAGTACTTC.

This clone was observed a handful of times. Other nucleotide sequences in the sample specify the same CDR3. J is TRBJ1-1 and V is TRBV2, with unresolved D. The CDR3 is 11 residues long. Trimming pared 5 bases from V and 4 bases from J, leaving 5 bases between. Germline V lookup: CDR1 SNHLY, CDR2 FYNNEI. CDR3 DNA: TGTGCCAGCAGTTGGGGCACTGAAGCTTTCTTT. This translates into CASSWGTEAFF.

The chain combines TRBV28 with TRBJ1-2, with D unclear. The CDR3 runs to 15 residues. CDR1 and CDR2 from the germline V gene are MDHEN and SYDVKM. Trimming left V 3 bases short and J 4 bases short, with 15 bases between. The CDR3 reads CASSFRLTESYGYTF. CDR3 coding DNA: TGTGCCAGCAGTTTTCGTCTGACGGAAAGCTATGGCTACACCTTC.

CDR3 region: CASSHQGIAENLYEQYF. CDR3 nucleotides: TGTGCCAGCAGCCACCAAGGGATAGCCGAGAACCTCTACGAGCAGTACTTC. The chain has TRBV27 and TRBJ2-7; D uncertain. There are 17 residues in the CDR3. Germline V lookup: CDR1 MNHEY, CDR2 SMNVEV (reference sequence). Trimming stripped 6 bases from V and 3 bases from J, with 24 bases between.

V gene TRBV10-3 combines with J gene TRBJ1-1; D call uncertain. Trimming took 0 bases from V and 4 from J, leaving 12 bases between them. The CDR3 extends over 15 amino acids. Germline values: CDR1 ENHRY, CDR2 SYGVKD. The CDR3 is CAISESAGRVTEAFF. The CDR3 nucleotides are TGTGCCATCAGTGAGTCGGCGGGAAGAGTCACTGAAGCTTTCTTT.